This passage covers 11 T cell receptor beta chains from one sample sequenced in a study of shared T cell receptors in the human thymus. Some clones are missing from TCRdb's copy, which holds only in-frame ones; the method was immunoSEQ multiplex PCR. The table records 700,000 to 750,000 clones, roughly 88% of them present only once. This same sample was also taken into another study, of human thymus T cells.

Source material: thymocytes. These TCRs come from a girl less than two years old with a congenital heart defect.

The chain links TRBV5-5 to TRBJ1-1; D gene unclear. The CDR3 extends over 15 amino acids. Trimming left V 0 bases short and J 4 bases short, with 13 bases between. CDR1 and CDR2 from the germline V gene are SGHKS and YYEKEE (reference sequence). CDR3 coding DNA: TGTGCCAGCAGCTTGGAAGGCGGGGTCGGCACTGAAGCTTTCTTT. It codes for CASSLEGGVGTEAFF.

The chain carries TRBV4-1 and TRBJ2-5; no definite D call. Germline V gene sequence: CDR1 MGHRA, CDR2 YSYEKL. With 1 base removed from V and 0 bases from J, the gap between germline ends came to 15 bases. The CDR3 contains 17 residues. The CDR3 region has the DNA TGCGCCAGCAGCCAAGGCGCCGGCAGGAAGTACCAAGAGACCCAGTACTTC. Protein sequence: CASSQGAGRKYQETQYF.

The chain links TRBV4-1 to TRBJ1-6; D is unclear. CDR1 and CDR2 from the germline V gene are MGHRA and YSYEKL. CDR3 length: 15 residues. The V gene lost 1 base and the J gene lost 9 bases, with 13 bases spanning the gap. The CDR3 here is CASSQVDGGISPLHF. In DNA, the CDR3 is TGCGCCAGCAGCCAAGTCGACGGCGGTATTTCACCCCTCCACTTT.

In this sample, this clone turned up a few times. The gene calls are TRBV28 and TRBJ1-1; TRBD1 aligns across 7 bases. There are 15 residues in the CDR3. The germline V gene encodes CDR1 MDHEN and CDR2 SYDVKM. J gave up 4 bases and V 3 bases, and 8 bases lay outside the gene matches. This chain's CDR3 is CASSFPGQEGTEAFF. The CDR3 nucleotides are TGTGCCAGCAGTTTCCCAGGACAGGAGGGCACTGAAGCTTTCTTT.

This clone has only one observation. DNA for the CDR3: TGTGCCAGCTCACCACCAGACGGCGGGGGTTTTAACACCATATATTTT. Translating it yields CASSPPDGGGFNTIYF. This rearrangement joins TRBV18 to TRBJ1-3, with D possibly being TRBD1 (5 bases). Germline assignment: CDR1 KGHSH and CDR2 LQKENI. The CDR3 totals 16 residues. Between the trimmed V and J ends, which lost 0 bases and 7 bases, there was a span of 16 bases.

This chain connects TRBV5-1 to TRBJ2-5; D may be TRBD1 (5 bases). This CDR3 spans 17 amino acids. Germline V CDR1 and CDR2: SGHRS, YFSETQ. The ends were cut back, 2 bases at V and 2 bases at J, with 19 bases in the middle. The CDR3 protein is CASSLTSRAVGQETQYF. The DNA for the CDR3 is TGCGCCAGCAGCTTAACTTCCAGGGCGGTCGGGCAAGAGACCCAGTACTTC.

This chain links TRBV15 with TRBJ2-3; 8 bases map to TRBD2. The CDR3 contains 15 residues. The ends lost 6 bases at V and 1 base at J; junction bases unmatched: 6. Germline-derived CDR1 and CDR2 are LNHNV and YYDKDF (reference sequence). CDR3 bases: TGTGCCACCAGTCAAACTAGCGGCGGCACAGATACGCAGTATTTT. Its protein product is CATSQTSGGTDTQYF.

This rearrangement joins TRBV6-1 to TRBJ1-2; tentative D call: TRBD1 (6 bases). The CDR3 contains 15 residues. The germline V gene has CDR1 MNHNS and CDR2 SASEGT. V was shortened by 0 bases and J by 12 bases, with 20 bases between the two germline ends. CDR3 loop: CASSEALRQPEGDTF. The CDR3 bases are TGTGCCAGCAGTGAAGCGCTTCGGCAGCCAGAGGGGGACACCTTC.

The rearrangement links TRBV7-9 to TRBJ2-7; weak D call: TRBD2 (5 bases). The CDR3 runs to 13 residues. Germline lookup yields CDR1 SEHNR and CDR2 FQNEAQ (reference sequence). V lost 7 bases and J 0 bases, leaving 10 bases between the germline ends. CDR3 DNA: TGTGCCAGCAACGGGAAAACCTCCTACGAGCAGTACTTC. The encoded protein is CASNGKTSYEQYF. Using reference TRBV7-9 and TRBJ2-7 for the parts outside the CDR3, the full variable domain is DTGVSQNPRHKITKRGQNVTFRCDPISEHNRLYWYRQTLGQGPEFLTYFQNEAQLEKSRLLSDRFSAERPKGSFSTLEIQRTEQGDSAMYLCASNGKTSYEQYFGPGTRLTVT.

V gene TRBV6-5 combines with J gene TRBJ1-1, with D uncertain. The CDR3 consists of 16 residues. From germline, CDR1 is MNHEY and CDR2 SVGAGI. Trimming removed 4 bases from V and 5 bases from J, with 20 bases in between. The CDR3 region is CASSSRAEGARTEAFF. CDR3 nucleotide sequence: TGTGCCAGCAGTTCCCGAGCTGAGGGCGCGAGGACTGAAGCTTTCTTT.

V is TRBV15 and J is TRBJ2-5; 8 bases map to TRBD1. V dropped 3 bases and J dropped 1; count of bases not matched to a gene: 10. CDR1 LNHNV and CDR2 YYDKDF come from the germline V gene (reference sequence). The CDR3 has 17 residues. This CDR3 reads CATSSNTGTGVQETQYF. DNA of the CDR3: TGTGCCACCAGCAGCAACACCGGGACAGGCGTCCAAGAGACCCAGTACTTC.